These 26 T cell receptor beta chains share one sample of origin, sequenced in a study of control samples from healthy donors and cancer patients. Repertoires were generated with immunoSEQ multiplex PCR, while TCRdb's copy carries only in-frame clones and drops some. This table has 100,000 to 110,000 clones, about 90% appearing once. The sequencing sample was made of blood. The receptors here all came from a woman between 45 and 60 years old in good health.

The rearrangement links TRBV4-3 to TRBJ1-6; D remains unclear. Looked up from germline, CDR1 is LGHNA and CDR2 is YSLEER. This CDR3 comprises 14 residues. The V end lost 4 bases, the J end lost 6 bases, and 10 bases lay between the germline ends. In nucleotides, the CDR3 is TGCGCCAGCAGCCTCGGAGGCACTAATTCACCCCTCCACTTT. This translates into CASSLGGTNSPLHF.

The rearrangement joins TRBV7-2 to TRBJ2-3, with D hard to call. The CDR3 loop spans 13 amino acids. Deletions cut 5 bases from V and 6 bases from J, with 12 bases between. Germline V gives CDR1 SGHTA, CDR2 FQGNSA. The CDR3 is CASSIRQRDTQYF. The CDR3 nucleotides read TGTGCCAGCAGCATTCGCCAGAGGGATACGCAGTATTTT. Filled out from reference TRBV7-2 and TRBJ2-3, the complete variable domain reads GAGVSQSPSNKVTEKGKDVELRCDPISGHTALYWYRQSLGQGLEFLIYFQGNSAPDKSGLPSDRFSAERTGGSVSTLTIQRTQQEDSAVYLCASSIRQRDTQYFGPGTRLTVL.

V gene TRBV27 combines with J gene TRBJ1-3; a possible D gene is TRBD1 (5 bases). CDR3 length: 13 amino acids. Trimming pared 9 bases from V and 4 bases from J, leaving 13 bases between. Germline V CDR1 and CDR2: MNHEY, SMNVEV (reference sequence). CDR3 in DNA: TGTGCCAGTCAGGCAAGGGGAGGAAACACCATATATTTT. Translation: CASQARGGNTIYF.

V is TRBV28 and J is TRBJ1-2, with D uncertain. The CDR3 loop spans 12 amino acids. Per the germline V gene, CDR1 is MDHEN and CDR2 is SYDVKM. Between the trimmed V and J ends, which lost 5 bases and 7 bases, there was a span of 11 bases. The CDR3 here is CASSQSGRGYTF. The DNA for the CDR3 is TGTGCCAGCAGTCAGAGTGGACGTGGCTACACCTTC.

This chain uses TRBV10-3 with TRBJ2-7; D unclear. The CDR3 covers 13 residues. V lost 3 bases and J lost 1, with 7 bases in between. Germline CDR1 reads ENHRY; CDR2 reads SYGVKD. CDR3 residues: CAISDTDSYEQYF. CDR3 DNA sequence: TGTGCCATCAGTGATACGGATTCCTACGAGCAGTACTTC.

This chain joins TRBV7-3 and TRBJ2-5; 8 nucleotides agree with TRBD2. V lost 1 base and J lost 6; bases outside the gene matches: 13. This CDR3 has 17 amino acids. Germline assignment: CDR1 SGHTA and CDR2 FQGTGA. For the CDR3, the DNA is TGTGCCAGCAGCTTAAATGAGGGACTAGTTCTCAGGCAGACCCAGTACTTC. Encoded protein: CASSLNEGLVLRQTQYF.

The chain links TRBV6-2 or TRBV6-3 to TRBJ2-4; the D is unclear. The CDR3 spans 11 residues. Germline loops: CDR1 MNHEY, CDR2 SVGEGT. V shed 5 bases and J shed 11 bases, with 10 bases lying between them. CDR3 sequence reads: CASSNKKVQYF. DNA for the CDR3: TGTGCCAGCAGTAACAAAAAGGTTCAGTACTTC.

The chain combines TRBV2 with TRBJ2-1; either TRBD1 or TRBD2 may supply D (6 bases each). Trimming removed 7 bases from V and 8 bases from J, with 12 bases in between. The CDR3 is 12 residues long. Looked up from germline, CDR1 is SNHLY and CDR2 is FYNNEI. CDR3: CASTGRGDEQFF. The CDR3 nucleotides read TGTGCCAGCACCGGTAGGGGGGATGAGCAGTTCTTC.

This CDR3 is CASSSDRPTDTQYF. DNA for the CDR3: TGTGCCAGCAGCTCGGACAGACCCACAGATACGCAGTATTTT. The rearrangement uses TRBV7-3 and TRBJ2-3; D is possibly TRBD1 (6 bases). Germline assignment: CDR1 SGHTA and CDR2 FQGTGA. Trimming left V 4 bases short and J 2 bases short, with 10 bases between. The CDR3 length is 14 residues. The whole variable domain, remainder taken from reference TRBV7-3 and TRBJ2-3, is GAGVSQTPSNKVTEKGKYVELRCDPISGHTALYWYRQSLGQGPEFLIYFQGTGAADDSGLPNDRFFAVRPEGSVSTLKIQRTERGDSAVYLCASSSDRPTDTQYFGPGTRLTVL.

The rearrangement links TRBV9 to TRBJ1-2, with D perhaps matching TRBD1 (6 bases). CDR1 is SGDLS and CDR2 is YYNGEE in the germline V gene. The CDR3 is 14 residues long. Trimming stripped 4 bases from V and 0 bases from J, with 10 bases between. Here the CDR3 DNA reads TGTGCCAGCAGCTTACAGGGCACTAACTATGGCTACACCTTC. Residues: CASSLQGTNYGYTF.

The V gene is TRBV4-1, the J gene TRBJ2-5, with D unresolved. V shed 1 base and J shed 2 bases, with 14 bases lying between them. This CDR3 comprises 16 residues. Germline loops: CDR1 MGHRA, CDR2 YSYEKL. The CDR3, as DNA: TGCGCCAGCAGCCAAGGTTACGGGTCTATGCAAGAGACCCAGTACTTC. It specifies CASSQGYGSMQETQYF.

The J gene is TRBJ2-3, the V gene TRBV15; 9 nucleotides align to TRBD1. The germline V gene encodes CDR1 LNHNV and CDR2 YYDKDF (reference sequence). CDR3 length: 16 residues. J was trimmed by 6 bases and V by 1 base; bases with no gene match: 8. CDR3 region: CATSRGLGQGYDTQYF. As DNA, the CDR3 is TGTGCCACCAGCAGAGGCCTGGGACAGGGATATGATACGCAGTATTTT.

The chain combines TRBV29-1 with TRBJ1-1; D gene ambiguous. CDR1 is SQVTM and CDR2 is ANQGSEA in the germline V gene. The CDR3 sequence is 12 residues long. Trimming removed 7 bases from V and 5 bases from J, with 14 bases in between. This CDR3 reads CSARRGGTEAFF. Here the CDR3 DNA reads TGCAGCGCCCGACGGGGAGGTACTGAAGCTTTCTTT.

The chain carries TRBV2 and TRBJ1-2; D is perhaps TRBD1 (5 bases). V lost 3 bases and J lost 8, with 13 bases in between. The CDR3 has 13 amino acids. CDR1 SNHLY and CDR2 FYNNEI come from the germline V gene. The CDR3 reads CASSEGGKWGYTF. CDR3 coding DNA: TGTGCCAGCAGTGAGGGGGGGAAGTGGGGCTACACCTTC.

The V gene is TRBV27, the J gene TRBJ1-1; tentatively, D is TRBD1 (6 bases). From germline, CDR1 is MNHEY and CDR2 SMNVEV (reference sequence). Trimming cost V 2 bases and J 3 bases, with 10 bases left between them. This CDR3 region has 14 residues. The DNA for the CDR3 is TGTGCCAGCAGTTTAGGGGGGGCGCACACTGAAGCTTTCTTT. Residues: CASSLGGAHTEAFF.

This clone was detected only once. The CDR3 sequence is CASSELAGTLSYEQYF. CDR3 DNA: TGTGCCAGCAGTGAACTAGCGGGGACTTTATCCTACGAGCAGTACTTC. This chain uses TRBV2 with TRBJ2-7; 9 bases are a match to TRBD2. The ends lost 2 bases at V and 1 base at J; junction bases unmatched: 6. Germline assignment: CDR1 SNHLY and CDR2 FYNNEI. The CDR3 is 16 amino acids.

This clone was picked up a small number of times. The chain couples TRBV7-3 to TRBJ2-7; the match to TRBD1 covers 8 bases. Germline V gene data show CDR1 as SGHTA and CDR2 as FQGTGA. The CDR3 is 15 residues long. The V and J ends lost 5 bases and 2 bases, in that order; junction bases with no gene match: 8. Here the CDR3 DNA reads TGTGCCAGCAGCCCAGGGGGCAGAGGAGCCTACGAGCAGTACTTC. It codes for CASSPGGRGAYEQYF.

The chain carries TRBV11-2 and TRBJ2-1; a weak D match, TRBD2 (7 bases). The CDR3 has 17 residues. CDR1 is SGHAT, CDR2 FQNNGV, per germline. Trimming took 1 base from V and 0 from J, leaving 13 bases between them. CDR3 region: CASSLVGGQSSYNEQFF. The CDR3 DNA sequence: TGTGCCAGCAGCTTAGTCGGGGGGCAGAGCTCCTACAATGAGCAGTTCTTC.

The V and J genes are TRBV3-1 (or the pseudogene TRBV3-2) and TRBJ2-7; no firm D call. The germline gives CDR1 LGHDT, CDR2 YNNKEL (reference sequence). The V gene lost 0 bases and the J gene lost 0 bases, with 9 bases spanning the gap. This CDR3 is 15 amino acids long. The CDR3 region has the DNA TGTGCCAGCAGCCAAGAGTTCGGCGGCTCCTACGAGCAGTACTTC. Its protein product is CASSQEFGGSYEQYF.

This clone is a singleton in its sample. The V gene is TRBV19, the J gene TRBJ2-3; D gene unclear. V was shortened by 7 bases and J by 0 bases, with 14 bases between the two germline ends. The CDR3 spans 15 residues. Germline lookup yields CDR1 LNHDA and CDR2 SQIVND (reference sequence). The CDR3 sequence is CASKGTGASTDTQYF. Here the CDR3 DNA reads TGTGCCAGTAAGGGTACGGGTGCTAGCACAGATACGCAGTATTTT.

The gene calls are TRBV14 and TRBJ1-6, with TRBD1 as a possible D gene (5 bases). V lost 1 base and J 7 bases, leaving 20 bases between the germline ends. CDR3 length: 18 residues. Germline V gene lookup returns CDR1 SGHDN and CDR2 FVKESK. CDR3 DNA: TGTGCCAGCAGCCAAGCTTGGTCAGGGCTGTCAGTAAATTCACCCCTCCACTTT. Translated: CASSQAWSGLSVNSPLHF. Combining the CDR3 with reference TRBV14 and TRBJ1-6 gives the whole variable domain EAGVTQFPSHSVIEKGQTVTLRCDPISGHDNLYWYRRVMGKEIKFLLHFVKESKQDESGMPNNRFLAERTGGTYSTLKVQPAELEDSGVYFCASSQAWSGLSVNSPLHFGNGTRLTVT.

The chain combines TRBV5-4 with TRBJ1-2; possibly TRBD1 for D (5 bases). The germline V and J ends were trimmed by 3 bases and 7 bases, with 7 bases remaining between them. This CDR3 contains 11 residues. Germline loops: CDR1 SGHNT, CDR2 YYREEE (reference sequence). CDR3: CASSWRGGYTF. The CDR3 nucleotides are TGTGCCAGCAGCTGGAGGGGTGGCTACACCTTC.

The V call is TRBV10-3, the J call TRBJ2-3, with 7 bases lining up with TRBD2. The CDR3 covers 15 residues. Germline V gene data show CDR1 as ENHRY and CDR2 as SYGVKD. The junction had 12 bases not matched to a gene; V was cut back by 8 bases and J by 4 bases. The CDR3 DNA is TGTGCCATCGGTAGGGCGGGGGATCCAGCAGATACGCAGTATTTT. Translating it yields CAIGRAGDPADTQYF.

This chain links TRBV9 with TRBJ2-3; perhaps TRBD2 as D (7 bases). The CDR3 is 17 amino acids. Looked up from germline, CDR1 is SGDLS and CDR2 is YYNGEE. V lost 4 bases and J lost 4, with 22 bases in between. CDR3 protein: CASSPWDGGGSADTQYF. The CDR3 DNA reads TGTGCCAGCAGCCCGTGGGACGGGGGCGGGAGTGCAGATACGCAGTATTTT. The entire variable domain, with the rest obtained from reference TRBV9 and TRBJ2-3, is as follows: DSGVTQTPKHLITATGQRVTLRCSPRSGDLSVYWYQQSLDQGLQFLIQYYNGEERAKGNILERFSAQQFPDLHSELNLSSLELGDSALYFCASSPWDGGGSADTQYFGPGTRLTVL.

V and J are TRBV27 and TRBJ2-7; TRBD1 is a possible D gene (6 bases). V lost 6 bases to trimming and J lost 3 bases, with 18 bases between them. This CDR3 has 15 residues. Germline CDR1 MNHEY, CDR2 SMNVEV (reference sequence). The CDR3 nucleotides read TGTGCCAGCAGGGCTTCCGGGACAACCCACTACGAGCAGTACGTC. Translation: CASRASGTTHYEQYV.

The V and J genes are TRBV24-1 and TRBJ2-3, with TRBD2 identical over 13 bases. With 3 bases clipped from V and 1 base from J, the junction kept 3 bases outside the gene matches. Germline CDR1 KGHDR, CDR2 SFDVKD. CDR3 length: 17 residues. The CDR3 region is CATSDPGTSGGTDTQYF. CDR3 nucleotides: TGTGCCACCAGTGATCCCGGGACTAGCGGGGGCACAGATACGCAGTATTTT.